This passage covers 4 T cell receptor beta chains from one sample sequenced in a study of T cells after yellow fever vaccination. TCRdb reprocessed the 5' RACE reads via MiXCR and lists one record per CDR3 protein. The sample has some 110,000 distinct CDR3 sequences, roughly 8.4% seen once; the top ten hold 25%. This material consisted of CD8+ T cells sorted from PBMCs, taken 45 days after the yellow fever booster vaccination. The receptor source for this set is a young man who received the YFV17D yellow fever vaccine.

This clonotype occurred many times. The rearrangement uses TRBV7-6 and TRBJ2-7; possible D gene TRBD2, 7 bases. Trimming took 5 bases from V and 1 from J, leaving 15 bases between them. CDR1 and CDR2 from the germline V gene are SGHVS and FNYEAQ. This CDR3 region has 15 residues. CDR3 region: CASSPSGGLSYEQYF. The CDR3 nucleotides read TGTGCCAGCAGCCCATCGGGGGGCTTATCCTACGAGCAGTACTTC.

This clonotype was seen ten or more times. The chain has TRBV12-3 or TRBV12-4 and TRBJ1-1; no reliable D call. Trimming left V 4 bases short and J 3 bases short, with 9 bases between. The CDR3 spans 13 residues. The CDR3 DNA is TGTGCCAGCAGTTCCCAGAGCCACACTGAAGCTTTCTTT. As protein: CASSSQSHTEAFF.

This sequence joins TRBV28 and TRBJ2-3; 13 bases are a match to TRBD2. CDR1 and CDR2 (germline): MDHEN, SYDVKM. The CDR3 sequence is 17 residues long. V gave up 5 bases and J gave up 2 bases; unmatched junction bases: 7. The CDR3 is CASSPRLAGGATDTQYF. CDR3 DNA: TGTGCCAGCAGTCCGAGACTAGCGGGAGGTGCCACAGATACGCAGTATTTT.

Worth noting for this clonotype: Germline is not matched at one junction end, which may reflect a read error. The chain is built from TRBV20-1 and TRBJ2-2, with 7 bases identical to TRBD2. CDR1 and CDR2 from the germline V gene are DFQATT and SNEGSKA (reference sequence). The CDR3 spans 17 residues. The CDR3 region has the DNA TGCTGTGCTAGTGGGGGAGGGCCCCCAACGAACACCGGGGAGCTGTTTTTT. Protein sequence: CCASGGGPPTNTGELFF.